The clone carrying this T cell receptor beta chain has a handful of counts. Its target is unknown. Through a sample-barcoded 5' primer and a J-beta primer mix, a second PCR was run for roughly 6 to 12 cycles. Each TCR beta cDNA got a 12-nucleotide random molecular identifier. TCRdb re-called the 5' RACE reads through MiXCR, storing one row per CDR3 protein. The repertoire holds roughly 1,300,000 distinct CDR3 sequences, 59% seen once, with about 6.3% in the top ten. This sample is part of a study of blood T cells in healthy people across ages. Isolation yielded PBMCs, at least 7 million per sample, in every case. Extraction of total RNA produced a minimum of 5.5 micrograms from each sample. Trimming left V 2 bases short and J 0 bases short, with 8 bases between. Germline V gene sequence: CDR1 MNHNY, CDR2 SVGAGI (reference sequence). This CDR3 has 15 residues. Overall study findings and caveats: In these data, TCR beta diversity tracked strongly with naive T cell percentage.

The rearrangement joins TRBV6-6 to TRBJ2-1; D perhaps matches TRBD2 (5 bases). The sequence derives from a man younger than 35 in good health. The sample taken for sequencing was blood. The CDR3 DNA sequence: TGTGCCAGCAGTTACAGCGGTTACTCCTACAATGAGCAGTTCTTC. The encoded protein is CASSYSGYSYNEQFF.